The present entry profiles one T cell receptor (beta chain) with its context. The repertoire was sequenced with immunoSEQ multiplex PCR; TCRdb's copy has only in-frame clones and lacks some. The data contain around 1,900,000 clones, around 93% of them singletons. In the naive CD8 group, cells lacked CD45RO and were positively selected for CCR7, so terminally differentiated effector memory CD45RA+ cells were left out. The data derive from a study of shared clonotypes between healthy human individuals. This clonotype originated in a man between 18 and 29 years old in good health. Some clones in this sample may be carry-over from other donors' samples. The sequenced sample consisted of naive CD8+ T cells from PBMCs.

The CDR3 loop reads CASSLTGTAYEKLFF. The CDR3 DNA reads TGTGCCAGCAGCCTAACCGGGACGGCCTATGAAAAACTGTTTTTT. This chain uses TRBV7-9 with TRBJ1-4; tentative D call: TRBD1 (5 bases). The CDR3 consists of 15 residues. Germline loops: CDR1 SEHNR, CDR2 FQNEAQ (reference sequence). Between the trimmed V and J ends, which lost 5 bases and 6 bases, there was a span of 16 bases.